These 26 T cell receptor beta chains came from one sample sequenced in a study of blood T cell repertoires in COVID-19. Clones were read by immunoSEQ multiplex PCR, and TCRdb kept only the in-frame ones, dropping some. The data show about 220,000 clones, roughly 84% seen once. Specimen: peripheral blood. The receptors come from a woman aged 25 to 39 who had recovered from COVID-19.

The chain is built from TRBV9 and TRBJ1-2; D remains unclear. Germline CDR1 is SGDLS and CDR2 is YYNGEE. V gave up 3 bases and J gave up 4 bases, with 7 bases separating them. This CDR3 spans 12 amino acids. This CDR3 reads CASSGSAYGYTF. In nucleotides, the CDR3 is TGTGCCAGCAGCGGTAGTGCCTATGGCTACACCTTC.

This chain joins TRBV9 and TRBJ1-6, with a tentative D call TRBD1 (5 bases). Trimming left V 3 bases short and J 3 bases short, with 7 bases between. The germline CDR1 and CDR2 sequences are SGDLS and YYNGEE. The CDR3 has 14 amino acids. The CDR3 here is CASSARVYNSPLHF. In DNA form, the CDR3 reads TGTGCCAGCAGCGCCAGGGTCTATAATTCACCCCTCCACTTT. The full variable domain, in which reference TRBV9 and TRBJ1-6 provide the parts outside the CDR3, is DSGVTQTPKHLITATGQRVTLRCSPRSGDLSVYWYQQSLDQGLQFLIQYYNGEERAKGNILERFSAQQFPDLHSELNLSSLELGDSALYFCASSARVYNSPLHFGNGTRLTVT.

The chain employs TRBV7-3 and TRBJ2-1; TRBD2 matches 9 bases. The CDR3 covers 15 residues. Unmatched junction bases numbered 3, after V lost 2 bases and J lost 4 bases. CDR1 SGHTA and CDR2 FQGTGA come from the germline V gene. Written as DNA, the CDR3 is TGTGCCAGCAGCTTAGAACTAGCGGGTTACAATGAGCAGTTCTTC. This codes for CASSLELAGYNEQFF.

J is TRBJ2-1 and V is TRBV6-4; the match to TRBD2 covers 7 bases. V was clipped by 0 bases and J by 0 bases; unmatched bases: 2. CDR3 length: 16 residues. Germline V lookup: CDR1 MRHNA, CDR2 SNTAGT. The CDR3 reads CASSDSGGSSYNEQFF. CDR3 DNA: TGTGCCAGCAGTGACTCGGGCGGGAGCTCCTACAATGAGCAGTTCTTC.

The chain carries TRBV5-8 and TRBJ2-5; a possible D gene is TRBD1 (6 bases). In germline, CDR1 is SGHTS, CDR2 YDEGEE. This CDR3 comprises 17 residues. V dropped 0 bases and J dropped 4 bases, with 19 bases sitting between them. CDR3 sequence (DNA): TGTGCCAGCAGCTTGGGCGGAGAGTCCCAAGGGGGAGAGACCCAGTACTTC. Protein: CASSLGGESQGGETQYF.

The J gene is TRBJ2-4, the V gene TRBV19, with TRBD2 matching over 8 bases. V trimming: 5 bases; J trimming: 13 bases; junction bases outside the gene matches: 16. CDR3 length: 15 amino acids. CDR1 is LNHDA, CDR2 SQIVND, per germline (reference sequence). The CDR3 DNA follows: TGTGCCAGTAGTGGCCCCCAGCGGGGGCAGGATTCCCAGTACTTC. Its protein is CASSGPQRGQDSQYF.

This chain connects TRBV5-1 to TRBJ1-2, with TRBD1 identical over 10 bases. Trimming removed 5 bases from V and 6 bases from J; junction bases left unmatched: 4. The germline gives CDR1 SGHRS, CDR2 YFSETQ. This CDR3 is built from 13 residues. CDR3 sequence reads: CASSPGQGDGYTF. CDR3 sequence (DNA): TGCGCCAGCAGTCCCGGACAGGGGGATGGCTACACCTTC.

The gene calls are TRBV24-1 and TRBJ1-1; 7 bases are a match to TRBD1. With V trimmed by 3 bases and J by 8 bases, 2 bases remained unmatched. The CDR3 is 12 amino acids. CDR1 is KGHDR, CDR2 SFDVKD, per germline. CDR3 sequence (DNA): TGTGCCACCAGTGATACGGACAGGGAAGCTTTCTTT. The encoded protein is CATSDTDREAFF.

The rearrangement joins TRBV28 to TRBJ2-1; 7 bases match TRBD2. Germline CDR1 and CDR2: MDHEN and SYDVKM. The V and J ends lost 3 bases and 9 bases, in that order; junction bases with no gene match: 8. The CDR3 is 14 residues long. The CDR3 spells CASSLGGSASEQFF. The CDR3 DNA follows: TGTGCCAGCAGTTTGGGGGGGAGTGCGTCTGAGCAGTTCTTC.

Written as DNA, the CDR3 is TGCGCCAGCAGCTCAAGACGGACAGGGGCGGTCACTGAAGCTTTCTTT. As protein: CASSSRRTGAVTEAFF. The chain is built from TRBV5-1 and TRBJ1-1, with 9 bases matching TRBD1. The CDR3 covers 16 residues. Trimming at V came to 3 bases and at J to 4 bases, leaving 10 bases not matched to a gene. Germline V CDR1 and CDR2: SGHRS, YFSETQ.

The chain uses TRBV5-4 and TRBJ2-1; 9 nucleotides align to TRBD2. CDR1 is SGHNT and CDR2 is YYREEE in the germline V gene (reference sequence). The V and J ends lost 8 bases and 1 base, in that order; junction bases with no gene match: 10. The CDR3 has 16 residues. The CDR3, as DNA: TGTGCCAGTTTTTGGTGGCGGGAGGGATCCTACAATGAGCAGTTCTTC. Amino acids: CASFWWREGSYNEQFF.

The V gene is TRBV19, the J gene TRBJ1-1; TRBD1 might be the D (5 bases). The CDR3 is 11 residues long. CDR1 LNHDA and CDR2 SQIVND come from the germline V gene (reference sequence). V dropped 3 bases and J dropped 7 bases, with 6 bases sitting between them. The chain's CDR3 is CASSMGLEAFF. In nucleotides, the CDR3 is TGTGCCAGTAGTATGGGGCTTGAAGCTTTCTTT.

The chain is built from TRBV25-1 and TRBJ1-2, with D possibly matching TRBD1 (5 bases). This CDR3 contains 16 residues. Looked up from germline, CDR1 is MGHDK and CDR2 is SYGVNS. V was cut by 3 bases and J by 2 bases, with 16 bases left in between. CDR3 loop: CASSDPSRGENYGYTF. CDR3 nucleotides: TGTGCCAGCAGTGACCCCTCACGGGGGGAGAACTATGGCTACACCTTC.

The chain employs TRBV6-2 or TRBV6-3 and TRBJ2-3, with D unclear. The length of the CDR3 is 12 residues. Per germline, CDR1 MNHEY and CDR2 SVGEGT. Trimming removed 4 bases at V and 2 bases at J, with 4 bases between. For the CDR3, the DNA is TGTGCCAGCAGTTCCTACACAGATACGCAGTATTTT. Translated, it gives CASSSYTDTQYF.

The chain links TRBV5-4 to TRBJ1-4; D is uncertain. Trimming took off 3 bases at V and 8 bases at J, with 14 bases between the two ends. The CDR3 covers 14 residues. Per germline, CDR1 SGHNT and CDR2 YYREEE (reference sequence). The CDR3 DNA reads TGTGCCAGCAGCTCCCCCCCACACATGGAAAAACTGTTTTTT. Translated: CASSSPPHMEKLFF.

This clone was recorded only once. V usage is TRBV28 and J usage is TRBJ1-2; 8 bases agree with TRBD1. Germline V CDR1 and CDR2: MDHEN, SYDVKM. The J segment lost 5 bases and the V segment lost 4 bases, leaving 9 bases of the junction unmatched. The CDR3 has 15 amino acids. CDR3 coding DNA: TGTGCCAGCAGTTCAAGAGGACAGGGACGATATGGCTACACCTTC. Translated: CASSSRGQGRYGYTF.

The rearrangement uses TRBV2 and TRBJ1-5, with D perhaps TRBD1 (6 bases). Germline V lookup: CDR1 SNHLY, CDR2 FYNNEI. The CDR3 sequence is 15 residues long. V lost 2 bases to trimming and J lost 1 base, with 9 bases between them. The CDR3 coding sequence is TGTGCCAGCAGTGAAAGCAGGGGAAGCAATCAGCCCCAGCATTTT. Protein sequence: CASSESRGSNQPQHF.

The chain combines TRBV29-1 with TRBJ1-1; no clear D gene. The CDR3 runs 15 residues. CDR1 SQVTM and CDR2 ANQGSEA come from the germline V gene. The V end was cut by 4 bases, the J end by 1 base, with 16 bases between. CDR3 coding DNA: TGCAGCGTTGTCGGTAGAAGGGCGGGGAACACTGAAGCTTTCTTT. It codes for CSVVGRRAGNTEAFF.

This clone has a handful of counts. The V gene is TRBV30, the J gene TRBJ1-5; TRBD1 is a possible D gene (6 bases). There are 13 residues in the CDR3. Germline CDR1 GTSNPN, CDR2 SVGIG (reference sequence). With 4 bases removed from V and 2 bases from J, the gap between germline ends came to 9 bases. DNA of the CDR3: TGTGCCTGGAACCGACAGGGCAATCAGCCCCAGCATTTT. Translating gives CAWNRQGNQPQHF.

The genes are TRBV18 and TRBJ1-1; D is uncertain. The CDR3 sequence is 12 residues long. Germline CDR1 is KGHSH and CDR2 is LQKENI. The ends were cut back, 6 bases at V and 4 bases at J, with 9 bases in the middle. The CDR3 sequence: CASSRLLTEAFF. CDR3 nucleotide sequence: TGTGCCAGCTCCAGGTTACTCACTGAAGCTTTCTTT.

This clone occurred once. The chain combines TRBV12-5 with TRBJ2-2; D unresolved. Deletions cut 2 bases from V and 8 bases from J, with 3 bases between. Germline values: CDR1 LGHNT, CDR2 FRNRAP. This CDR3 contains 11 residues. This CDR3 is CASGLQGELFF. DNA of the CDR3: TGTGCTAGTGGTTTGCAGGGGGAGCTGTTTTTT.

The chain couples TRBV5-1 to TRBJ2-7; tentative D call: TRBD1 (5 bases). The CDR3 consists of 13 residues. The ends were cut back, 0 bases at V and 3 bases at J, with 7 bases in the middle. Per the germline V gene, CDR1 is SGHRS and CDR2 is YFSETQ. The CDR3 sequence: CASSLGQNYEQYF. In nucleotides, the CDR3 is TGCGCCAGCAGCTTGGGACAGAACTACGAGCAGTACTTC.

The rearrangement uses TRBV5-1 and TRBJ2-1; TRBD2 matches at 9 bases. The CDR3 has 15 residues. Per germline, CDR1 SGHRS and CDR2 YFSETQ. The J segment lost 10 bases and the V segment lost 2 bases, leaving 10 bases of the junction unmatched. The CDR3 region is CASSLGIAGVREQFF. In DNA form, the CDR3 reads TGCGCCAGCAGCTTAGGTATAGCGGGAGTTAGAGAGCAGTTCTTC.

The CDR3 region is CASRSSGGRSGYTF. CDR3 nucleotide sequence: TGTGCCAGCAGGTCATCAGGGGGCAGGAGTGGCTACACCTTC. This rearrangement joins TRBV11-2 to TRBJ1-2; 8 bases are a match to TRBD1. Unmatched junction bases numbered 10, after V lost 6 bases and J lost 7 bases. CDR3 length: 14 amino acids. Germline CDR1 reads SGHAT; CDR2 reads FQNNGV.

Note on this clone: At the DNA level, this CDR3 is encoded by other sequences in the same sample as well. This chain connects TRBV7-9 to TRBJ1-5; the D gene is possibly TRBD1 (5 bases). Germline-derived CDR1 and CDR2 are SEHNR and FQNEAQ (reference sequence). Deletions cut 5 bases from V and 0 bases from J, with 8 bases between. The CDR3 is 14 residues long. CDR3 region: CASSLDSSNQPQHF. CDR3 DNA: TGTGCCAGCAGCCTCGACAGTAGCAATCAGCCCCAGCATTTT.

The chain is built from TRBV4-1 and TRBJ2-7, with 9 bases lining up with TRBD1. This CDR3 has 16 amino acids. V lost 3 bases to trimming and J lost 3 bases; unmatched junction nucleotides: 9. From germline, CDR1 is MGHRA and CDR2 YSYEKL. The chain's CDR3 is CASSHDTGTGYYEQYF. The CDR3 DNA follows: TGCGCCAGCAGCCACGACACCGGGACAGGGTACTACGAGCAGTACTTC.